This TCR beta chain is drawn from a study of human T cells and chemical hapten exposure. TCRdb independently ran MiXCR on the RACE reads; one entry per CDR3 protein. The table shows roughly 94,000 distinct CDR3 sequences, with about 9.3% occurring only once. Per the germline V gene, CDR1 is MNHEY and CDR2 is SVGEGT. This CDR3 spans 14 amino acids. The V end was cut by 5 bases, the J end by 2 bases, with 13 bases between. Time point here: patch test 2, 6 weeks after DPC sensitization. The treatment: therapeutic diphenylcyclopropenone sensitization with weekly scalp DPC. The sample holds many counts of this clonotype.

The chain uses TRBV6-2 or TRBV6-3 and TRBJ2-7; D might be TRBD1 or TRBD2, each matching 5 bases. The sequence derives from a woman aged 40 to 50 with alopecia areata. Some clones in this sample may be carry-over from other donors' samples. Specimen: whole blood, collected in connection with sensitization to the hapten diphenylcyclopropenone (DPC). The CDR3 DNA is TGTGCCAGCAGTCCGGGACGGTACACCTACGAGCAGTACTTC. Translation: CASSPGRYTYEQYF.